This T cell receptor (beta chain) derives from a study of siplizumab effects on memory and regulatory T cells. Profiled with immunoSEQ multiplex PCR; TCRdb holds only in-frame clones, not every one. Altogether approximately 52,000 clones are present, nearly 98% being singletons, with the ten largest covering about 0.6%. Trimming left V 4 bases short and J 3 bases short, with 13 bases between. The CDR3 covers 14 residues. Germline CDR1 reads SGHVS; CDR2 reads FQNEAQ. On this clone itself: What it binds is not known.

Study-wide results and limits: Proliferating Tregs in siplizumab cultures were never verified as suppressive.

The specimen was naive CD4+ T cells sorted from blood. J is TRBJ2-7 and V is TRBV7-8; D ambiguous. This receptor was obtained from a human donor in good health. In DNA form, the CDR3 reads TGTGCCAGCAGCTCGGCGGCCAAGGTCTACGAGCAGTACTTC. Translating it yields CASSSAAKVYEQYF. Full variable domain (remainder filled in from reference TRBV7-8 and TRBJ2-7): GAGVSQSPRYKVAKRGQDVALRCDPISGHVSLFWYQQALGQGPEFLTYFQNEAQLDKSGLPSDRFFAERPEGSVSTLKIQRTQQEDSAVYLCASSSAAKVYEQYFGPGTRLTVT.